This TCR beta chain was documented in a study of response to subunit inactivated influenza vaccine. General study results and limits: It was the authors' suggestion that each seasonal influenza vaccination recruits few new T cells.

This clonotype was seen ten or more times. Its target is unknown. TCRdb re-analysed the RT-PCR reads in MiXCR, keeping a single row per CDR3 protein. The sample yields around 320,000 distinct CDR3 sequences, around 20% seen once. The sample consisted of PBMCs from blood, taken approximately 22 months after vaccination. The receptor was isolated from a man aged 50 to 75 who received an inactivated influenza vaccine.

CDR3 coding DNA: TGTGCCAGCAGCTTAGAGGCCTACGAGCAGTACTTC. It is translated as CASSLEAYEQYF. The chain uses TRBV7-9 and TRBJ2-7; D ambiguous. Germline CDR1 and CDR2: SEHNR and FQNEAQ (reference sequence). This CDR3 is 12 amino acids long. V lost 1 base to trimming and J lost 2 bases, with 3 bases between them.